This TCR beta chain was recorded in a study of T-cell reconstitution after alpha-beta-depleted transplantation in children (dated by TCRdb to the mid-2010s). About the investigation overall: Using TCR repertoire profiling, the study followed T-cell immune reconstitution in a quantitative way in children after TCRalphabeta/CD19-depleted allogeneic hematopoietic cell transplantation.

CDR1 WSHSY and CDR2 SAAADI are derived from the germline V gene. The germline ends are 12 bases apart after V is trimmed by 8 bases and J by 0 bases. There are 14 amino acids in the CDR3, from cysteine to phenylalanine inclusive. The retained sequence is limited to the CDR3, 42 bases, with the frame set at the first base. What this sample's treatment or condition label stands for: allogeneic hematopoietic cell transplantation with graft depleted of TCRalphabeta T cells and CD19 B cells. The transplant recipients were children given TCRalphabeta/CD19-depleted allogeneic hematopoietic cell grafts. General findings and caveats noted by the study authors: The apparently early alphabetaT-cell count recovery about two months after transplant was reportedly dependent on only several hundred rapidly expanded clones derived from non-depleted graft cells. Over subsequent months, a decline in hyperexpanded clone frequencies was noted, and after one year, T-cell counts and TCRbeta diversity were mostly ascribed to newly produced T cells. In some patients, the high TCRbeta diversity seen at day 60 was put down to recipient T cells and intrathymic progenitors that had survived conditioning.

This clonotype was counted between two and nine times. The clone's antigen remains unknown. No much larger clone is present one base from it, and per-base qualities are unavailable. The library was made by PCR. Data came from an Illumina HiSeq 2500. TCR libraries were prepared with molecular barcoding, using unique molecular identifiers to normalize TCRbeta repertoire quantification. In TCRdb, the public reads were trimmed at Q25 with fastp and aligned with MiXCR, with productive beta chains retained. CDR3 protein sequences are deduplicated, and each keeps its most common genes and DNA. The sample contains about 490,000 distinct CDR3 sequences, about 10% of them found a single time. The top ten hold about 2.1% of the sample.

The sequenced sample was PBMCs, obtained before TCRalphabeta/CD19-depleted stem cell transplant. The sequence came from a child aged 2-15 years with inherited bone marrow failure, due to receive a stem cell transplant. Recombination connected TRBV10-2 to TRBJ2-3; the D gene assignment is ambiguous. The base sequence is TGCGCCAGCTCCGGAGTTCCTAGCACAGATACGCAGTATTTT. The resulting protein is CASSGVPSTDTQYF.